These 5 T cell receptor beta chains were sequenced from one sample in a study of T cell responses to AZD1222 COVID-19 vaccine (dated by TCRdb to about 2021). Libraries were prepared through the immunoSEQ multiplex PCR assay. TCRdb's version of the immuneACCESS table is confined to in-frame rearrangements and falls short of the full clone set. An unresolved V gene accounts for under half of the shortfall where checked; the remainder is of unknown origin. For this sample the table gives around 140,000 clones, of which roughly 92% were detected only once. The ten largest clonotypes hold around 3.8% of the sample. The time point label of this sample denotes: baseline before first vaccination. Here the sequenced sample was peripheral blood, taken on day 0 of AZD1222 vaccination. The receptors were sampled from an adult in good health.

This sequence joins TRBV7-3 and TRBJ1-2; D call uncertain. The germline V and J ends were trimmed by 5 bases and 5 bases, with 15 bases remaining between them. CDR3 length: 14 residues. The germline CDR1 and CDR2 sequences are SGHTA and FQGTGA. The CDR3 region has the DNA TGTGCCAGCAGCCCCGGTCCGGCGCGGTATGGCTACACCTTC. Its protein is CASSPGPARYGYTF.

The chain employs TRBV7-2 and TRBJ2-2; tentatively, D is TRBD2 (5 bases). CDR3 length equals 13 residues. From germline, CDR1 is SGHTA and CDR2 FQGNSA. The germline V and J ends were trimmed by 9 bases and 0 bases, with 8 bases remaining between them. CDR3 in DNA: TGTGCCAGTGGCGGGCCGAACACCGGGGAGCTGTTTTTT. Translation gives CASGGPNTGELFF.

This clone was observed a few times. The V and J genes are TRBV9 and TRBJ2-1; D gene ambiguous. CDR1 SGDLS and CDR2 YYNGEE come from the germline V gene. V was cut by 0 bases and J by 8 bases, with 6 bases left in between. This CDR3 is built from 12 residues. CDR3 sequence reads: CASSVGSYEQFF. The CDR3 coding sequence is TGTGCCAGCAGCGTAGGGAGCTATGAGCAGTTCTTC.

V gene TRBV28 combines with J gene TRBJ1-1; a weak D match, TRBD1 (5 bases). This CDR3 has 13 residues. The V and J ends lost 8 bases and 1 base respectively, with 11 bases between them. Germline-derived CDR1 and CDR2 are MDHEN and SYDVKM. The CDR3 loop reads CASGPQGNTEAFF. The CDR3 nucleotides are TGTGCCAGCGGTCCCCAGGGGAACACTGAAGCTTTCTTT.

The genes are TRBV7-2 and TRBJ2-2, with TRBD2 identical over 7 bases. The germline gives CDR1 SGHTA, CDR2 FQGNSA. The V gene end was trimmed by 3 bases and the J gene end by 5 bases; junction bases not matched to a gene: 6. This CDR3 is built from 15 residues. This chain's CDR3 is CASSFQHSGTGELFF. CDR3 DNA: TGTGCCAGCAGCTTCCAGCATAGCGGGACCGGGGAGCTGTTTTTT.